The TCR beta chain described here comes from a study of cytomegalovirus exposure and HLA in healthy donors. It was with 60 Vbeta and 13 Jbeta primers that the PCR ran. TCRdb's table, derived via immunoSEQ multiplex PCR, lists solely in-frame clones and lacks some. The sample has about 270,000 clones, under 80% seen once. Losses at the gene ends were 1 base for V and 5 bases for J; bases not matched to a gene: 8. The CDR3 is 17 amino acids. CDR1 and CDR2 from the germline V gene are MGHRA and YSYEKL. This chain uses TRBV4-1 with TRBJ2-5; 12 bases agree with TRBD2. The sequence was obtained from a female donor in good health and CMV-seronegative. Material for sequencing was PBMCs. The CDR3 DNA is TGCGCCAGCAGCCAAGGTTTGGGGACTAGCGGGTTGGAGACCCAGTACTTC. Encoded protein: CASSQGLGTSGLETQYF.